The subject of this entry is one T cell receptor beta chain. The data belong to a study of blood T cell repertoires in COVID-19. Repertoires were generated with immunoSEQ multiplex PCR, while TCRdb's copy carries only in-frame clones and drops some. The repertoire includes 180,000 or so clones, 80% to 90% of them detected once, and about 11% sits in the top ten. Material for sequencing was peripheral blood. The TCR was taken from a woman aged 40-49 years with COVID-19, enrolled during active disease.

In DNA, the CDR3 is TGTGCCAGCAGCCCTGGGACTAGCGGGGGGGCCGGGACAGATACGCAGTATTTT. It encodes CASSPGTSGGAGTDTQYF. The rearrangement links TRBV5-6 to TRBJ2-3; 16 bases align to TRBD2. V lost 4 bases and J lost 3; bases outside the gene matches: 8. CDR3 length: 18 residues. Germline CDR1 and CDR2: SGHDT and YYEEEE.